This passage covers 26 T cell receptor beta chains from one sample sequenced in a study of breast tumors, draining lymph nodes, adjacent tissues. The lymph nodes were axillary draining lymph nodes from breast cancer patients. TCRdb called the multiplex PCR reads again in MiXCR, with one record for every CDR3 protein. The repertoire holds some 100,000 distinct CDR3 sequences, with 21% as singletons. Sequencing used axillary lymph node tissue. The receptors here all came from a female donor with breast cancer. Some clones in this sample may be carry-over from other donors' samples.

This clonotype was recorded at least ten times. This chain links TRBV5-1 with TRBJ2-7; 9 bases are a match to TRBD2. The CDR3 loop spans 14 amino acids. The trim removed 4 bases at V and 6 bases at J, leaving 8 bases unmatched. The germline V gene encodes CDR1 SGHRS and CDR2 YFSETQ. CDR3 sequence reads: CASSISGTSIEQYF. The CDR3 DNA reads TGCGCCAGCAGCATTTCCGGGACTAGCATCGAGCAGTACTTC.

This clonotype was counted at least ten times. V usage is TRBV5-4 and J usage is TRBJ2-1; D gene unclear. Germline V lookup: CDR1 SGHNT, CDR2 YYREEE (reference sequence). This CDR3 is 16 amino acids long. V lost 3 bases and J lost 7, with 20 bases in between. CDR3 coding DNA: TGTGCCAGCAGCTCCGGCGGCTACCCCTTGGGAAATGAGCAGTTCTTC. This translates into CASSSGGYPLGNEQFF.

This clonotype was found many times. The chain joins TRBV5-4 to TRBJ2-3; the D is unclear. Trimming shortened V by 0 bases and J by 6 bases, and 8 bases separated the two germline ends. The CDR3 totals 13 residues. Germline lookup yields CDR1 SGHNT and CDR2 YYREEE (reference sequence). The CDR3 DNA follows: TGTGCCAGCAGCTTGGCAGGCCCGGATACGCAGTATTTT. This sequence encodes CASSLAGPDTQYF. The complete variable domain, with remaining parts taken from reference TRBV5-4 and TRBJ2-3, reads ETGVTQSPTHLIKTRGQQVTLRCSSQSGHNTVSWYQQALGQGPQFIFQYYREEENGRGNFPPRFSGLQFPNYSSELNVNALELDDSALYLCASSLAGPDTQYFGPGTRLTVL.

CDR3 sequence: CASRWGGATYEQYF. The CDR3 DNA is TGTGCCAGCAGGTGGGGGGGGGCCACCTACGAGCAGTACTTC. The chain couples TRBV28 to TRBJ2-7, with D possibly being TRBD2 (7 bases). The germline V and J ends were trimmed by 6 bases and 2 bases, with 14 bases remaining between them. Germline CDR1 and CDR2: MDHEN and SYDVKM. The CDR3 totals 14 residues.

The rearrangement links TRBV12-3 or TRBV12-4 to TRBJ1-2; TRBD1 might be the D (6 bases). V lost 6 bases and J lost 7, with 15 bases in between. CDR3 length: 13 amino acids. The CDR3 bases are TGTGCCAGCAGCCCTCAGGGGAGGGGTGGCTACACCTTC. As protein: CASSPQGRGGYTF.

This clonotype was seen many times. The J gene is TRBJ2-5, the V gene TRBV6-6; D is uncertain. This CDR3 is 13 amino acids long. Germline CDR1 and CDR2: MNHNY and SVGAGI (reference sequence). Trimming stripped 2 bases from V and 3 bases from J, with 7 bases between. In DNA, the CDR3 is TGTGCCAGCAGTTACCGGAAGGAAGAGACCCAGTACTTC. This translates into CASSYRKEETQYF.

This clonotype has at least ten counts. V and J are TRBV29-1 and TRBJ2-1; 7 bases fit TRBD1. The ends lost 4 bases at V and 1 base at J; junction bases unmatched: 4. CDR3 length equals 14 residues. CDR1 SQVTM and CDR2 ANQGSEA come from the germline V gene. The CDR3 loop is CSVVTGSSYNEQFF. CDR3 coding DNA: TGCAGCGTTGTGACAGGGTCGTCCTACAATGAGCAGTTCTTC.

Notes on this clonotype: Given a much more abundant clone one base away, this may be a read error. No conserved phenylalanine or tryptophan is present at the end of the CDR3, so a read error is the likely explanation. V and J are TRBV27 and TRBJ2-1; D call uncertain. CDR1 and CDR2 (germline): MNHEY, SMNVEV (reference sequence). This CDR3 has 11 amino acids. Deletions cut 5 bases from V and 10 bases from J, with 9 bases between. CDR3 sequence reads: CASSLPPEQFL. In DNA, the CDR3 is TGTGCCAGCAGTCTTCCCCCCGAGCAGTTCCTC.

The sample holds many counts of this clonotype. This rearrangement joins TRBV9 to TRBJ1-3; no clear D gene. V shed 0 bases and J shed 0 bases, with 4 bases lying between them. CDR3 length equals 14 residues. In germline, CDR1 is SGDLS, CDR2 YYNGEE. The CDR3 sequence is CASSVGSSGNTIYF. The CDR3 DNA reads as TGTGCCAGCAGCGTAGGCAGCTCTGGAAACACCATATATTTT.

To note about this clonotype: Being one base from a much bigger clone, this may be a read error. The rearrangement joins TRBV19 to TRBJ2-6; D assignment may be TRBD1 or TRBD2 (6 bases each). Germline values: CDR1 LNHDA, CDR2 SQIVND (reference sequence). V gave up 4 bases and J gave up 1 base, with 14 bases separating them. The CDR3 sequence is 17 residues long. The CDR3 region has the DNA TGTGCCAGTAGTAGGGGAACAGGGACTTCTGGGGCCAACGTCCTGACTTTC. Residues: CASSRGTGTSGANVLTF.

This clonotype was seen a few times. V is TRBV19 and J is TRBJ1-2; D not resolved. Trimming took off 5 bases at V and 0 bases at J, with 16 bases between the two ends. Germline CDR1 and CDR2: LNHDA and SQIVND (reference sequence). The CDR3 has 16 residues. DNA of the CDR3: TGTGCCAGTAGTCTTTTCTGGAGAGGAGCTAACTATGGCTACACCTTC. It translates to CASSLFWRGANYGYTF.

This clonotype was observed at least ten times. The rearrangement joins TRBV5-1 to TRBJ1-2; D not resolved. The germline CDR1 and CDR2 sequences are SGHRS and YFSETQ. This CDR3 region has 14 residues. V lost 4 bases to trimming and J lost 2 bases, with 12 bases between them. CDR3 sequence reads: CASSPPSGNYGYTF. The CDR3 nucleotides read TGCGCCAGCAGCCCCCCGTCGGGGAACTATGGCTACACCTTC.

Concerning this clonotype itself: With a much larger clone just one base away, this may be a read error. This sequence joins TRBV15 and TRBJ1-4, with D possibly TRBD1 on 5 matching bases. Germline CDR1 LNHNV, CDR2 YYDKDF (reference sequence). V dropped 5 bases and J dropped 12 bases, with 19 bases sitting between them. The CDR3 covers 14 residues. As DNA, the CDR3 is TGTGCCACCAGCGGTAGACCTGGGGGGGGGGAACTGTTTTTT. It specifies CATSGRPGGGELFF. Together with reference TRBV15 and TRBJ1-4, the CDR3 gives the full variable domain: DAMVIQNPRYQVTQFGKPVTLSCSQTLNHNVMYWYQQKSSQAPKLLFHYYDKDFNNEADTPDNFQSRRPNTSFCFLDIRSPGLGDTAMYLCATSGRPGGGELFFGSGTQLSVL.

This clonotype has ten or more counts. The V call is TRBV6-1, the J call TRBJ2-3; 7 bases map to TRBD1. The CDR3 is 15 amino acids. V was pared by 8 bases and J by 0 bases, with 8 bases of the junction left unmatched. Germline V gene data show CDR1 as MNHNS and CDR2 as SASEGT. The CDR3: CASSRDRASTDTQYF. CDR3 nucleotides: TGTGCCAGCTCTCGCGACAGGGCAAGCACAGATACGCAGTATTTT.

In this sample, this clonotype turned up many times. V usage is TRBV11-2 and J usage is TRBJ1-4, with D unresolved. V dropped 0 bases and J dropped 8 bases, with 13 bases sitting between them. CDR3 size: 15 residues. From germline, CDR1 is SGHAT and CDR2 FQNNGV. The CDR3 reads CASSLEGSMGEKLFF. The CDR3 DNA is TGTGCCAGCAGCTTAGAAGGAAGTATGGGGGAAAAACTGTTTTTT. Full variable domain (rest looked up from reference TRBV11-2 and TRBJ1-4): EAGVAQSPRYKIIEKRQSVAFWCNPISGHATLYWYQQILGQGPKLLIQFQNNGVVDDSQLPKDRFSAERLKGVDSTLKIQPAKLEDSAVYLCASSLEGSMGEKLFFGSGTQLSVL.

This clonotype was counted between two and nine times. One base away lies a much larger clone, so this may be a sequencing read error. This chain links TRBV10-3 with TRBJ2-5; 8 bases fit TRBD1. Germline V lookup: CDR1 ENHRY, CDR2 SYGVKD. The CDR3 has 13 residues. V shed 4 bases and J 4 bases; nucleotides not matched to a gene: 2. CDR3 in DNA: TGTGCCATCAGTGGGACAGGGAGAGAGACCCAGTACTTC. Its protein product is CAISGTGRETQYF.

Ten or more counts support this clonotype. J is TRBJ2-7 and V is TRBV11-2, with D unresolved. Looked up from germline, CDR1 is SGHAT and CDR2 is FQNNGV. The length of the CDR3 is 13 residues. V shed 6 bases and J shed 1 base, with 10 bases lying between them. The CDR3 DNA sequence: TGTGCCAGCAGTTGGACGGAGTCCTACGAGCAGTACTTC. Its translation is CASSWTESYEQYF.

This clonotype was observed at least ten times. This chain joins TRBV24-1 and TRBJ2-1; 9 nucleotides agree with TRBD2. This CDR3 comprises 14 residues. Germline lookup yields CDR1 KGHDR and CDR2 SFDVKD. V gave up 6 bases and J gave up 7 bases; unmatched junction bases: 6. The CDR3 DNA reads TGTGCCACCAGTCTCACTAGCGGGTCGAATGAGCAGTTCTTC. It codes for CATSLTSGSNEQFF.

This clonotype was detected many times. The chain carries TRBV6-5 and TRBJ2-1; 12 nucleotides line up with TRBD2. The CDR3 has 18 amino acids. With 0 bases clipped from V and 6 bases from J, the junction kept 9 bases outside the gene matches. In germline, CDR1 is MNHEY, CDR2 SVGAGI. The CDR3 DNA follows: TGTGCCAGCAGTTACTCGAGGACTAGCGGGGTGGGGGGCAATGAGCAGTTCTTC. The encoded protein is CASSYSRTSGVGGNEQFF.

Concerning this clonotype: A much more abundant neighbour one base away suggests this may be a read error. J is TRBJ2-7 and V is TRBV10-2; tentatively, D is TRBD1 (6 bases). This CDR3 comprises 12 residues. Germline V gene lookup returns CDR1 WSHSY and CDR2 SAAADI. Deletions cut 7 bases from V and 5 bases from J, with 12 bases between. As DNA, the CDR3 is TGCGCCAGCAATCAGGGGCGCAACGAGCAGTACTTC. Amino acid sequence: CASNQGRNEQYF.

This clonotype was observed a handful of times. Written as DNA, the CDR3 is TGTGCCAGCAGTACCCCGGGACACGGGAATGAAAAACTGTTTTTT. Its protein product is CASSTPGHGNEKLFF. V usage is TRBV6-1 and J usage is TRBJ1-4; TRBD1 is a possible D gene (6 bases). The germline gives CDR1 MNHNS, CDR2 SASEGT. Trimming removed 5 bases from V and 5 bases from J, with 15 bases in between. The length of the CDR3 is 15 residues.

This chain links TRBV5-1 with TRBJ1-1; the D gene is possibly TRBD1 (5 bases). Trimming removed 8 bases at V and 5 bases at J, with 16 bases between. The CDR3 runs 13 residues. Germline CDR1 is SGHRS and CDR2 is YFSETQ. CDR3 nucleotides: TGCGCCAGTAGCCGGGCGGGGCTAACTGAAGCTTTCTTT. Translated: CASSRAGLTEAFF.

This clonotype came up many times. The chain employs TRBV7-3 and TRBJ2-1, with D possibly TRBD2 on 6 matching bases. V shed 5 bases and J shed 8 bases, with 19 bases lying between them. Germline CDR1 reads SGHTA; CDR2 reads FQGTGA. There are 15 residues in the CDR3. CDR3 DNA sequence: TGTGCCAGCAGCCCAGCGTTGGGGGGATGGGATGAGCAGTTCTTC. The encoded protein is CASSPALGGWDEQFF.

Details on this clonotype: One junction end does not reproduce the germline sequence, and a read error may be involved. The rearrangement links TRBV5-1 to TRBJ1-5, with TRBD1 matching over 7 bases. CDR1 and CDR2 (germline): SGHRS, YFSETQ. The CDR3 has 15 residues. CDR3 in DNA: TGCGCCAGCAGCACTGGGACAGAGAATAATCAGCTCCAGCATTTT. It codes for CASSTGTENNQLQHF.

A remark on this clonotype: A much larger clone differs from this one at a single base, so this may be a read error. This rearrangement joins TRBV28 to TRBJ1-3; 7 nucleotides line up with TRBD1. Trimming at V came to 9 bases and at J to 2 bases, leaving 4 bases not matched to a gene. The germline V gene encodes CDR1 MDHEN and CDR2 SYDVKM. This CDR3 is built from 13 residues. CDR3 in amino acids: CASLTGTGNTIYF. The DNA for the CDR3 is TGTGCCAGTTTGACAGGGACTGGAAACACCATATATTTT.

At least ten counts were recorded for this clonotype. The genes are TRBV9 and TRBJ2-7; 9 bases agree with TRBD1. J gave up 5 bases and V 5 bases, and 20 bases lay outside the gene matches. The CDR3 runs 18 residues. CDR1 is SGDLS, CDR2 YYNGEE, per germline. The CDR3 here is CASSEIDQPGQGINEQYF. The CDR3 DNA reads as TGTGCCAGCAGTGAGATAGACCAACCCGGACAGGGGATCAACGAGCAGTACTTC.